The rows below give T cell receptor beta chains drawn from one sample of a study of preoperative IRX-2 immunotherapy in early breast cancer. Sequenced by immunoSEQ multiplex PCR; TCRdb stores in-frame clones only, minus some. The sample shows about 43,000 clones, about 95% of them seen only once. Specimen: tumor tissue, collected after IRX-2 immunotherapy. All receptors derive from a human donor with breast cancer. CDR3s include the opening cysteine and the closing phenylalanine or tryptophan. D genes are given only for firm matches. Some rows mark clone size as missing; the rest say once, few, many or name a class of expanded clone.

J: TRBJ2-3
D: TRBD1
V: TRBV10-3
size: once
CDR3: CAISDYDRADGNTQYF
DNA: TGTGCCATCAGTGACTACGACAGGGCGGACGGGAATACGCAGTATTTT

J: TRBJ1-4
D: NA
V: TRBV5-4
size: NA
CDR3: CASSLDALEGEKLFF
DNA: TGTGCCAGCAGCTTGGACGCGCTAGAGGGTGAAAAACTGTTTTTT

J: TRBJ1-3
D: TRBD1
V: TRBV11-3
size: NA
CDR3: CASSLGGQAGNTIYF
DNA: TGTGCCAGCAGCTTGGGGGGACAGGCTGGAAACACCATATATTTT

J: TRBJ2-7
D: NA
V: TRBV7-9
size: NA
CDR3: CASSLGQFYEQYF
DNA: TGTGCCAGCAGCTTAGGACAGTTCTACGAGCAGTACTTC

J: TRBJ1-6
D: NA
V: TRBV5-4
size: NA
CDR3: CASSLATAPLHF
DNA: TGTGCCAGCAGCTTGGCCACTGCACCCCTCCACTTT

J: TRBJ2-3
D: TRBD2
V: TRBV2
size: NA
CDR3: CASNRRWRGGGDTQYF
DNA: TGTGCCAGCAACCGGAGGTGGCGGGGGGGCGGGGATACGCAGTATTTT

J: TRBJ2-7
D: NA
V: TRBV7-9
size: NA
CDR3: CASSPHRDSYEQYF
DNA: TGTGCCAGCAGCCCACACAGGGATTCCTACGAGCAGTACTTC

J: TRBJ2-1
D: NA
V: TRBV4-1
size: NA
CDR3: CASSQVAAILSYNEQFF
DNA: TGCGCCAGCAGCCAGGTAGCGGCAATCCTCTCCTACAATGAGCAGTTCTTC

J: TRBJ1-2
D: TRBD1
V: TRBV4-3
size: NA
CDR3: CASSRQGAPNYGYTF
DNA: TGCGCCAGCAGCCGCCAGGGGGCGCCGAACTATGGCTACACCTTC

J: TRBJ2-1
D: NA
V: TRBV5-1
size: NA
CDR3: CASGGGPSYNEQFF
DNA: TGCGCCAGTGGAGGTGGGCCCTCCTACAATGAGCAGTTCTTC

J: TRBJ2-5
D: NA
V: TRBV5-1
size: once
CDR3: CASSLVETQYF
DNA: TGCGCCAGCAGCTTGGTTGAGACCCAGTACTTC

J: TRBJ2-5
D: NA
V: TRBV18
size: NA
CDR3: CASSPREQETQYF
DNA: TGTGCCAGCTCACCCCGGGAACAAGAGACCCAGTACTTC

J: TRBJ2-7
D: NA
V: TRBV10-3
size: NA
CDR3: CAISGYGTTNEQYF
DNA: TGTGCCATCAGTGGTTACGGGACAACCAACGAGCAGTACTTC

J: TRBJ2-3
D: NA
V: TRBV7-9
size: NA
CDR3: CASSLDPSTDTQYF
DNA: TGTGCCAGCAGCTTAGATCCGTCCACAGATACGCAGTATTTT

J: TRBJ2-7
D: NA
V: TRBV28
size: NA
CDR3: CASSLRDPSYEQYF
DNA: TGTGCCAGCAGTTTAAGGGACCCCTCCTACGAGCAGTACTTC

J: TRBJ2-5
D: TRBD1
V: TRBV4-1
size: NA
CDR3: CASGDRWKETQYF
DNA: TGCGCCAGCGGGGACAGGTGGAAAGAGACCCAGTACTTC

J: TRBJ2-3
D: TRBD2
V: TRBV4-3
size: NA
CDR3: CASSQGLRGTQYF
DNA: TGCGCCAGCAGCCAAGGGTTGCGGGGGACGCAGTATTTT

J: TRBJ2-7
D: NA
V: TRBV4-2
size: NA
CDR3: CASSPSGPTYEQYF
DNA: TGTGCCAGCAGCCCAAGCGGGCCCACCTACGAGCAGTACTTC

J: TRBJ2-7
D: NA
V: TRBV5-5
size: NA
CDR3: CASRVGINSYEQYF
DNA: TGTGCCAGCAGGGTCGGAATCAACTCCTACGAGCAGTACTTC

J: TRBJ1-1
D: NA
V: TRBV20-1
size: NA
CDR3: CSASYTEAFF
DNA: TGCAGTGCTAGTTACACTGAAGCTTTCTTT

J: TRBJ2-2
D: TRBD2
V: TRBV18
size: once
CDR3: CASSPLAEYTGELFF
DNA: TGTGCCAGCTCACCTCTAGCGGAGTACACCGGGGAGCTGTTTTTT

J: TRBJ2-3
D: NA
V: TRBV15
size: once
CDR3: CATSRTVGAPDTQYF
DNA: TGTGCCACCAGCAGGACCGTGGGAGCCCCAGATACGCAGTATTTT

J: TRBJ2-2
D: NA
V: TRBV5-4
size: NA
CDR3: CASSFEMGAGELFF
DNA: TGTGCCAGCAGCTTTGAGATGGGGGCCGGGGAGCTGTTTTTT

J: TRBJ2-2
D: NA
V: TRBV2
size: NA
CDR3: CASRYGSPTGELFF
DNA: TGTGCCAGCAGGTACGGGAGCCCCACCGGGGAGCTGTTTTTT

J: TRBJ1-2
D: NA
V: TRBV6-5
size: NA
CDR3: CASRGLYGYTF
DNA: TGTGCCAGCAGGGGACTTTATGGCTACACCTTC

J: TRBJ1-1
D: NA
V: TRBV7-2
size: NA
CDR3: CASSLLGGNTEAFF
DNA: TGTGCCAGCAGCTTATTAGGGGGGAACACTGAAGCTTTCTTT

J: TRBJ2-5
D: TRBD2
V: TRBV29-1
size: once
CDR3: CSVDPGGEETQYF
DNA: TGCAGCGTTGATCCGGGGGGGGAAGAGACCCAGTACTTC

J: TRBJ2-1
D: NA
V: TRBV7-3
size: NA
CDR3: CASSLRSGEPHNEQFF
DNA: TGTGCCAGCAGCTTAAGGTCAGGGGAGCCCCACAATGAGCAGTTCTTC

J: TRBJ1-4
D: NA
V: TRBV5-1
size: NA
CDR3: CASSLWGTIDEKLFF
DNA: TGCGCCAGCAGCTTATGGGGGACAATCGACGAAAAACTGTTTTTT

J: TRBJ1-1
D: NA
V: TRBV5-1
size: NA
CDR3: CASSSVEGWLAEAFF
DNA: TGCGCCAGCAGCTCAGTGGAGGGGTGGTTGGCTGAAGCTTTCTTT

J: TRBJ2-7
D: TRBD1
V: TRBV6-9
size: NA
CDR3: CASRKTGLNF
DNA: TGTGCCAGCAGGAAGACAGGGTTGAACTTC

J: TRBJ2-3
D: NA
V: TRBV5-8
size: NA
CDR3: CASSLGGRGPDTQYF
DNA: TGTGCCAGCAGCTTGGGTGGGAGGGGGCCAGATACGCAGTATTTT

J: TRBJ2-7
D: TRBD1
V: TRBV6-6
size: NA
CDR3: CASSYRGYEQYF
DNA: TGTGCCAGCAGCTACAGGGGTTACGAGCAGTACTTC

J: TRBJ2-3
D: NA
V: TRBV28
size: once
CDR3: CASSLFGDTDTQYF
DNA: TGTGCCAGCAGCCTCTTTGGTGACACAGATACGCAGTATTTT

J: TRBJ2-3
D: NA
V: TRBV6-6
size: once
CDR3: CASTEGSTDTQYF
DNA: TGTGCCAGCACCGAGGGTAGCACAGATACGCAGTATTTT

J: TRBJ2-3
D: NA
V: TRBV27
size: NA
CDR3: CASSSRLVSDTQYF
DNA: TGTGCCAGCAGTTCCCGACTAGTTTCGGATACGCAGTATTTT

J: TRBJ2-5
D: TRBD2
V: TRBV4-2
size: NA
CDR3: CASSQGTSGGVETQYF
DNA: TGTGCCAGCAGCCAAGGCACTAGCGGGGGCGTAGAGACCCAGTACTTC

J: TRBJ1-2
D: NA
V: TRBV4-3
size: NA
CDR3: CASSQDFLSPTGYGYTF
DNA: TGCGCCAGCAGCCAAGATTTCCTGAGCCCAACGGGTTATGGCTACACCTTC

J: TRBJ1-1
D: NA
V: TRBV6-6
size: NA
CDR3: CASKLQGSTEAFF
DNA: TGTGCCAGCAAACTACAGGGTTCCACTGAAGCTTTCTTT

J: TRBJ1-5
D: NA
V: TRBV28
size: NA
CDR3: CASSLFQAGRRAQHF
DNA: TGTGCCAGCAGTTTATTTCAGGCGGGACGTCGGGCCCAGCATTTT

J: TRBJ2-7
D: NA
V: TRBV4-2
size: NA
CDR3: CASSQGSYEQYF
DNA: TGTGCCAGCAGCCAGGGTAGCTACGAGCAGTACTTC

J: TRBJ2-3
D: NA
V: TRBV14
size: NA
CDR3: CASSQGPAGFLWTDTQYF
DNA: TGTGCCAGCAGCCAAGGCCCAGCGGGTTTCCTTTGGACAGATACGCAGTATTTT

J: TRBJ2-7
D: TRBD2
V: TRBV4-1
size: few
CDR3: CASSVLAGYYEQYF
DNA: TGCGCCAGCAGCGTACTAGCGGGGTACTACGAGCAGTACTTC

J: TRBJ1-2
D: TRBD1
V: TRBV6-1
size: NA
CDR3: CASSEAQGALFISYGYTF
DNA: TGTGCCAGCAGTGAAGCACAGGGGGCTCTTTTCATTAGCTATGGCTACACCTTC

J: TRBJ2-1
D: NA
V: TRBV9
size: NA
CDR3: CASSVRFSSYNEQFF
DNA: TGTGCCAGCAGCGTCCGGTTCAGCTCCTACAATGAGCAGTTCTTC

J: TRBJ2-4
D: TRBD1
V: TRBV28
size: NA
CDR3: CASSPLQGALSKNIQYF
DNA: TGTGCCAGCAGTCCATTACAGGGGGCCTTATCCAAAAACATTCAGTACTTC

J: TRBJ1-5
D: NA
V: TRBV6-6
size: NA
CDR3: CASSSEGIISNQPQHF
DNA: TGTGCCAGCAGTTCGGAGGGAATTATTAGCAATCAGCCCCAGCATTTT

J: TRBJ1-2
D: TRBD1
V: TRBV19
size: NA
CDR3: CASSFTGTGNYGYTF
DNA: TGTGCCAGTAGTTTTACCGGGACAGGGAACTATGGCTACACCTTC

J: TRBJ2-7
D: NA
V: TRBV7-6
size: NA
CDR3: CASSLIGGHEQYF
DNA: TGTGCCAGCAGCTTGATAGGGGGACACGAGCAGTACTTC